This TCR beta chain was identified during a study of Graves' ophthalmopathy and Graves' hyperthyroidism listed by TCRdb under 2018. Context from the whole study: Peripheral blood was collected at initial diagnosis, before any treatment. To tell Graves' ophthalmopathy apart from Graves' hyperthyroidism, and to predict which patients would progress to ophthalmopathy, the study relied on TCR beta repertoire signatures. In total, approximately 130 blood samples were TCR-sequenced: 40 to 45 ophthalmopathy, under 85 hyperthyroidism and roughly 17 hyperthyroidism-to-ophthalmopathy patients. To explore V-J signatures that distinguish ophthalmopathy from hyperthyroidism, a discovery set of around 100 patients was enrolled, made up of around 44 with ophthalmopathy and 55 to 65 with stable hyperthyroidism. An independent validation cohort comprised some 19 hyperthyroidism patients and 15 to 17 patients who later progressed from hyperthyroidism to ophthalmopathy. In six hyperthyroidism patients, T-cell repertoires of thyroid tissue and blood were compared. Once sampling was done, hyperthyroidism patients were given methimazole at a starting dose of 30 mg daily, while ophthalmopathy patients were given high-dose intravenous methylprednisolone.

TCR beta CDR3 regions were amplified from RNA transcripts for repertoire sequencing. The first round of RT-PCR was done with HTBI primers and the Qiagen OneStep RT-PCR kit, and was followed by a second round of multiplex PCR, then size selection and purification. Libraries were sequenced paired-end with 100 bp reads on an Illumina HiSeq2000. The authors processed their data as follows. SOAPnuke was used to process the reads, removing any read that contained adapters or uncalled bases, had a mean Phred below 15, or lacked an exact match to the constant primer or identifier. COPE v1.2.5 was used to merge the high-quality paired reads. Unique nucleotide sequences were defined as clonotypes and aligned to IMGT TRB V, D and J references using MiTCR v1.1. The analysis was limited to V-J combinations with a frequency above 0.0001, which together covered 99.2% of repertoires. A TCR clonal expansion and chaos score per V-J combination was defined as the ratio of F50 clonal expansion to chaos observed in the TCRdist matrix. Features were reduced by Welch's t-statistics and random forest to approximately 12 V-J combinations, which fed a naive Bayes classifier. Thyroid-blood repertoire similarity was quantified with the Morisita-Horn index. TCRdb reanalyzed the raw reads on its own, using fastp at Q25 for trimming and MiXCR for clone calling, and kept in-frame beta chains. Every distinct CDR3 protein forms one entry, paired with its most common genes and DNA. In this record, the V and J calls reflect TCRdb's handling and not the investigators' own analysis. This sample has 300,000 to 450,000 distinct CDR3 sequences in its table, and about 18% of those were observed once. In total, the top ten clones hold about 2.4% of the sample.

A note on this clonotype: Its target antigen remains unknown. The record has no base qualities; no much larger clone is one base away.

The full study reports these points: In validation, the model predicted ophthalmopathy progression with more than 55% sensitivity and around 72% specificity; some 13 predicted patients were CT-confirmed with GO in a median of about 7.1 months. Sample size was not predetermined statistically, and investigators were not blinded to group allocation. Among expanded thyroid clonotypes with frequency above 0.001, most also showed up in blood, which suggests that blood repertoires may reflect the thyroid immune response. In cross-validation, the 13-signature model distinguished ophthalmopathy from stable hyperthyroidism with about 88% sensitivity and approximately 81% specificity, and in the test set the corresponding values were around 78% and 73%.

Hyperthyroidism was defined as stable when no progression to ophthalmopathy occurred within 18 months of follow-up. Hyperthyroidism patients were newly diagnosed, were aged 18 to 65 years, and had a disease duration under 2 months. Patients with other autoimmune diseases, uncontrolled infections, pregnancy or lactation were excluded. Clinical symptoms, serum thyroxine, TRAb, thyroid ultrasound and orbital computed tomography were used for diagnosis. PBMCs were isolated from 8 to 10 ml of fresh peripheral blood by Ficoll-Paque density gradient centrifugation. Trizol reagent was used to extract the total RNA, and its quality was then checked on an Agilent 2100 Bioanalyzer. Specimen: peripheral blood. This sequence originates from an adult woman with stable Graves' hyperthyroidism.

The CDR3 has the sequence CSAREFSSYEQYF. The nucleotide sequence is given as TGCAGTGCACGGGAGTTTAGCTCCTACGAGCAGTACTTC. The sequence joins TRBV20-1 to TRBJ2-7; 6 matching bases give a weak D call of TRBD2. The CDR3 runs 13 amino acids, cysteine and phenylalanine included. The sequence is cut down to CDR3 DNA, 39 bases in frame from base 1. The junction carries 12 bases between V and J, which are trimmed by 6 bases and 0 bases respectively. CDR1 DFQATT and CDR2 SNEGSKA are derived from the germline V gene (reference sequence).